A selection of T cell receptor beta chains follows, all from one sample in a study of blood T cell repertoires in COVID-19. The method was immunoSEQ multiplex PCR; TCRdb's version includes in-frame clones alone and lacks a portion of them. The sample contains 80,000 to 100,000 clones, 85% to 90% of which appear only once. Sequenced material: peripheral blood. These TCRs come from a woman aged 55-70 years in a cohort sampled during active or convalescent COVID-19. CDR3s include the opening cysteine and the closing phenylalanine or tryptophan. Fields, in order: V gene, D gene, clone size, J gene, CDR3 protein, CDR3 DNA. D genes are given only for firm matches. Clone sizes are given selectively: once, few, many, or a class where the clone is expanded.

v_gene: TRBV9
d_gene: -
abundance: -
j_gene: TRBJ2-5
CDR3aa: CASSVGFSGGNQETQYF
CDR3nt: TGTGCCAGCAGCGTGGGGTTCTCAGGGGGGAACCAAGAGACCCAGTACTTC

v_gene: TRBV14
d_gene: TRBD1
abundance: -
j_gene: TRBJ2-3
CDR3aa: CASSHLSGTGTDTQYF
CDR3nt: TGTGCCAGCAGCCACCTATCCGGGACAGGGACAGATACGCAGTATTTT

v_gene: TRBV18
d_gene: TRBD1
abundance: few
j_gene: TRBJ2-7
CDR3aa: CASSPTTGGPYSYEQYF
CDR3nt: TGTGCCAGCTCCCCTACGACAGGGGGCCCCTATTCCTACGAGCAGTACTTC

v_gene: TRBV28
d_gene: -
abundance: once
j_gene: TRBJ1-6
CDR3aa: CASSPYQDFLSPLHF
CDR3nt: TGTGCCAGCAGTCCCTACCAGGATTTCCTTTCACCCCTCCACTTT

v_gene: TRBV5-8
d_gene: TRBD2
abundance: once
j_gene: TRBJ2-5
CDR3aa: CASSFGLAQETQYF
CDR3nt: TGTGCCAGCAGCTTCGGACTAGCGCAAGAGACCCAGTACTTC

v_gene: TRBV3-1/TRBV3-2
d_gene: TRBD2
abundance: -
j_gene: TRBJ2-5
CDR3aa: CASSPRTSGGVRETQYF
CDR3nt: TGTGCCAGCAGCCCCCGGACTAGCGGGGGGGTACGGGAGACCCAGTACTTC

v_gene: TRBV2
d_gene: TRBD1
abundance: -
j_gene: TRBJ1-4
CDR3aa: CASRGQATNEKLFF
CDR3nt: TGTGCCAGCAGAGGACAGGCAACTAATGAAAAACTGTTTTTT

v_gene: TRBV4-1
d_gene: -
abundance: once
j_gene: TRBJ1-3
CDR3aa: CASSQVRRAGNTIYF
CDR3nt: TGCGCCAGCAGCCAAGTTAGGAGGGCTGGAAACACCATATATTTT

v_gene: TRBV4-1
d_gene: -
abundance: -
j_gene: TRBJ2-5
CDR3aa: CASSQGAPIQETQYF
CDR3nt: TGCGCCAGCAGCCAAGGGGCCCCTATTCAAGAGACCCAGTACTTC

v_gene: TRBV11-2
d_gene: TRBD1
abundance: -
j_gene: TRBJ2-7
CDR3aa: CASSWDRADSSYEQYF
CDR3nt: TGTGCCAGCAGCTGGGACAGGGCGGATTCCTCCTACGAGCAGTACTTC

v_gene: TRBV6-6
d_gene: -
abundance: -
j_gene: TRBJ1-1
CDR3aa: CASSPQGSSMNTEAFF
CDR3nt: TGTGCCAGCAGTCCCCAGGGTAGTTCAATGAACACTGAAGCTTTCTTT

v_gene: TRBV10-1
d_gene: -
abundance: -
j_gene: TRBJ2-7
CDR3aa: CASSDGDWSYEQYF
CDR3nt: TGCGCCAGCAGTGATGGTGACTGGTCCTACGAGCAGTACTTC

v_gene: TRBV4-1
d_gene: TRBD1
abundance: -
j_gene: TRBJ1-4
CDR3aa: CASSLKIGQGQEKLFF
CDR3nt: TGCGCCAGCAGCCTAAAAATCGGACAGGGGCAAGAAAAACTGTTTTTT

v_gene: TRBV19
d_gene: -
abundance: -
j_gene: TRBJ2-1
CDR3aa: CASSIGYSYPYNEQFF
CDR3nt: TGTGCCAGTAGTATAGGGTACAGCTACCCCTACAATGAGCAGTTCTTC

v_gene: TRBV9
d_gene: -
abundance: -
j_gene: TRBJ1-3
CDR3aa: CASSGTALGGNTIYF
CDR3nt: TGTGCCAGCAGCGGGACAGCCTTGGGCGGAAACACCATATATTTT

v_gene: TRBV29-1
d_gene: TRBD1
abundance: -
j_gene: TRBJ2-2
CDR3aa: CSALGQVNTGELFF
CDR3nt: TGCAGCGCATTGGGACAGGTCAACACCGGGGAGCTGTTTTTT

v_gene: TRBV2
d_gene: -
abundance: -
j_gene: TRBJ1-3
CDR3aa: CASRGAGNTIYF
CDR3nt: TGTGCCAGCAGGGGCGCTGGAAACACCATATATTTT

v_gene: TRBV5-1
d_gene: TRBD1
abundance: few
j_gene: TRBJ2-2
CDR3aa: CASSSYRGEDTGELFF
CDR3nt: TGCGCCAGCAGCTCATACAGGGGTGAGGACACCGGGGAGCTGTTTTTT

v_gene: TRBV3-1/TRBV3-2
d_gene: TRBD2
abundance: once
j_gene: TRBJ2-7
CDR3aa: CASGHSGRDWSEQYF
CDR3nt: TGTGCCAGCGGACACAGCGGGAGGGACTGGAGCGAGCAGTACTTC

v_gene: TRBV5-1
d_gene: -
abundance: -
j_gene: TRBJ1-1
CDR3aa: CASSYDRTDGTEAFF
CDR3nt: TGCGCCAGCAGCTATGACAGGACTGACGGCACTGAAGCTTTCTTT

v_gene: TRBV2
d_gene: TRBD1
abundance: -
j_gene: TRBJ1-2
CDR3aa: CASSEDRAAGYTF
CDR3nt: TGTGCCAGCAGCGAGGACAGGGCTGCCGGCTACACCTTC

v_gene: TRBV19
d_gene: -
abundance: -
j_gene: TRBJ1-1
CDR3aa: CASSLLAGNTEAFF
CDR3nt: TGTGCCAGTAGTCTCCTGGCGGGGAACACTGAAGCTTTCTTT

v_gene: TRBV7-8
d_gene: TRBD1
abundance: -
j_gene: TRBJ1-1
CDR3aa: CASSSTTGVGTEAFF
CDR3nt: TGTGCCAGCAGCTCCACGACAGGGGTGGGCACTGAAGCTTTCTTT

v_gene: TRBV6-5
d_gene: -
abundance: -
j_gene: TRBJ1-1
CDR3aa: CASSYHGGNTEAFF
CDR3nt: TGTGCCAGCAGTTACCACGGGGGGAACACTGAAGCTTTCTTT

v_gene: TRBV12-3/TRBV12-4
d_gene: -
abundance: -
j_gene: TRBJ2-1
CDR3aa: CASSLGRVQFF
CDR3nt: TGTGCCAGCAGTTTAGGGCGGGTACAGTTCTTC

v_gene: TRBV6-5
d_gene: -
abundance: -
j_gene: TRBJ1-2
CDR3aa: CASSYSPREGGDGYTF
CDR3nt: TGTGCCAGCAGTTACTCCCCAAGGGAGGGAGGGGATGGCTACACCTTC

v_gene: TRBV18
d_gene: TRBD1
abundance: -
j_gene: TRBJ1-6
CDR3aa: CASSPTGYNSPLHF
CDR3nt: TGTGCCAGCTCACCGACAGGGTATAATTCACCCCTCCACTTT

v_gene: TRBV18
d_gene: -
abundance: -
j_gene: TRBJ2-5
CDR3aa: CASSPPSRGETQYF
CDR3nt: TGTGCCAGCTCACCACCGAGCAGGGGAGAGACCCAGTACTTC